The following is a T cell receptor (beta chain) sequence with its context. Which antigen it targets is not known. Per-base quality was not reported, and no clone a single base away is much larger than it. The data are from a study of blood T cell repertoires in COVID-19 (dated by TCRdb to about 2020). About the study as a whole: Collaborator samples came from the United States, Italy and Spain and covered acute and convalescent phases of COVID-19. Subjects who had been exposed to COVID-19, were actively infected with it, or had recovered from it provided the deeply sampled blood TCRbeta repertoires that made up the dataset. The material from the prospective study consisted of cDNA or gDNA derived from T cells, B-cell-depleted T cells, or PBMCs. Where HLA class I and class II types were available, the types were taken from metadata supplied by the sample provider, not from assay-based typing. Nearly every sample came with metadata listing a de-identified subject ID, COVID-19 status, age in years and sex. The repertoires were made available in a free public database intended to serve as a resource for research on the immune response to SARS-CoV-2. The samples were drawn from two sources: the first 160 participants of the ongoing ImmuneRACE study, and 950 to 1,500 subjects contributed by 6 global collaborators. General study outcomes and caveats: Clinical and demographic metadata were provided uncurated, with the amount varying by source and participant.

CDR1 and CDR2 (MNHNS, SASEGT) derive from the germline V gene. Counted from cysteine to phenylalanine, this CDR3 has 15 amino acids. The entry retains the CDR3 DNA only, 45 bases that are in frame from base 1. The germline V end is reduced by 3 bases and the J end by 4 bases; junction bases left unmatched: 9. TCRbeta CDR3 regions were amplified from genomic DNA by means of the immunoSEQ Assay, a bias-controlled multiplex PCR. The original methods were these. Nucleated cell counts per sample were estimated from amplification of reference gene primers within the assay. Sequence reads were collapsed and filtered to measure the absolute abundance of every unique TCRbeta CDR3 rearrangement. For each sample, productive Simpson clonality was calculated as the square root of Simpson's diversity index across productive rearrangements. Imported from immuneACCESS, the table was reduced by TCRdb to in-frame sequences with V and J called. These copies leave out some clones; in studies compared against another copy, an unresolved V gene accounts for under half, and the cause of the remainder is not known. V and J calls plus clone size are reproduced from that table; the DNA served to infer D and trimming. Counted in this sample were 220,000 or so clones; over 80% of them appeared once. In total, the top ten clones hold 5.5% to 7.5% of the sample.

Participants in the prospective study were enrolled through a virtual design, were aged about 18 to 90 years, and lived in some 24 United States geographic areas. Cohort assignment in the prospective study relied on participant-reported clinical history from a screening survey and a study questionnaire. ImmuneRACE Cohort 3 recovered participants were defined by two consecutive negative NP/OP PCR tests, healthcare professional clearance, or symptom resolution. Mobile phlebotomists in the prospective study collected whole blood, serum and a nasopharyngeal or oropharyngeal swab from every participant. Over a roughly 2-month period, participants in the prospective study had the option of providing additional blood draws and questionnaires. Prospective study blood samples were shipped either frozen or at room temperature before DNA extraction.

The chain couples TRBV6-1 to TRBJ2-7; TRBD1 aligns with 7 central bases. Material for sequencing was PBMCs or T cells enriched from blood (not recorded which). The receptor's source is a woman in her 40s who had recovered from COVID-19. The DNA reads TGTGCCAGCAGTGAGTCCGGGACAGATTTTTACGAGCAGTACTTC. It codes for CASSESGTDFYEQYF.